This T cell receptor (beta chain) was profiled in a study of OX40 agonist ivuxolimab in advanced cancers. The study in broad terms: The costimulatory receptor OX40 (CD134) was targeted by ivuxolimab, a fully human IgG2 agonistic monoclonal antibody. Intravenous ivuxolimab was administered to patients every 2 weeks at six dose levels: 0.01, 0.1, 0.3, 1.5, 3 and 10 mg/kg. The paper reports the monotherapy dose-escalation portion (N = 52 patients) of the phase I ivuxolimab trial. Patients were allowed to have had prior anti-PD-1, anti-PD-L1 or anti-CTLA-4 therapy, and around 40% of the dose-escalation patients had previously received checkpoint inhibitors. In the dose-escalation cohort, 82.7% of patients were male, and the mean age was 60 years with a range of roughly 20 to 80. Peripheral TCRbeta sequencing aimed to test whether ivuxolimab altered TCR sequence diversity and caused clonal T-cell expansion. Partial responses were achieved by three dose-escalation patients, of whom one had hepatocellular carcinoma and two had cutaneous melanoma. Among the roughly 50 dose-escalation patients, about 20 had hepatocellular carcinoma, about 15 melanoma, 9 renal cell carcinoma and 9 head and neck cancer. General study outcomes and caveats: The antigen specificity of the clonally expanded peripheral T cells was not determined. Clonal expansion of both CD4+ and CD8+ blood T cells was observed from baseline to week 6 at doses 0.1 to 3.0 mg/kg. Low levels of normalized T-cell clonal expansion were also seen in some nonresponding patients. In the 0.1-3.0 mg/kg groups, partial responders were among the patients with the lowest normalized peripheral clonal expansion, particularly in CD8+ T cells. After ivuxolimab, more expanded clones were found on average in CD8+ T cells than in CD4+ T cells.

This clone was counted only a few times. What antigen it recognizes has not been identified. No base quality information exists; no much larger clone differs at one position. Genomic DNA was isolated from the sorted cells so that the TCRbeta CDR3 region could be sequenced. TCRbeta CDR3 regions were sequenced using the immunoSEQ Assay. Drawn from immuneACCESS, this table holds only the in-frame rearrangements with V and J called that TCRdb kept. Clones are partly lost; checked studies trace under half to an unresolved V gene and leave the rest unexplained. The sample table holds over 50,000 clones, of which roughly 84% were seen once. The top ten constitute approximately 0.57% of the sample. The germline ends are 19 bases apart after V is trimmed by 7 bases and J by 5 bases. Reading from cysteine to phenylalanine, the CDR3 counts 15 amino acids. Only CDR3 DNA is held: 45 bases, read in frame from base 1. For CDR1 and CDR2, the germline V gene lists MNHEY and SVGAGI.

The trial excluded patients who had a history of autoimmune disease or were on systemic immunosuppression. Peripheral blood for TCR sequencing was collected from all dose cohorts at baseline, on cycle 4 day 1, and on cycle 7 day 1. Samples were obtained from an open-label, multicenter, first-in-human phase I dose-escalation trial of ivuxolimab. Adults with locally advanced or metastatic head and neck squamous cell, hepatocellular, melanoma or renal cell carcinoma were enrolled in the trial. Before TCR sequencing, CD4+ T cells and CD8+ T cells from peripheral blood were sorted into separate populations.

This TCR was sampled from an adult with an advanced solid tumor such as melanoma, head and neck, liver or kidney cancer. The chain uses TRBV6-5 and TRBJ2-3; the D segment may tentatively be TRBD1 or TRBD2, each giving 5 matched bases. The sample in question was CD4+ or CD8+ T cells sorted from blood, obtained in a trial of the OX40 agonist ivuxolimab. The DNA is as follows: TGTGCCAGCACTTCGGATGGGGGATCTAAAGATACGCAGTATTTT. This sequence encodes CASTSDGGSKDTQYF.